This TCR beta chain was sequenced for a study of cytomegalovirus exposure and HLA in healthy donors. The CDR3 extends over 14 amino acids. CDR1 SGHRS and CDR2 YFSETQ come from the germline V gene. V was trimmed by 4 bases and J by 7 bases, leaving 14 bases between them. Researchers ran the PCR with 60 Vbeta and 13 Jbeta primers. Sequencing was performed with immunoSEQ multiplex PCR; in TCRdb, only in-frame clones are kept and a portion is missing. This sample contains some 71,000 clones. The receptor comes from a woman in her twenties or thirties in good health and CMV-seronegative. The chain couples TRBV5-1 to TRBJ2-2; maybe TRBD1 (6 bases). The material sequenced was PBMCs. The DNA of the CDR3 is TGCGCCAGCAGCCTCCCCTGGACAGACGGGGAGCTGTTTTTT. Translating gives CASSLPWTDGELFF.